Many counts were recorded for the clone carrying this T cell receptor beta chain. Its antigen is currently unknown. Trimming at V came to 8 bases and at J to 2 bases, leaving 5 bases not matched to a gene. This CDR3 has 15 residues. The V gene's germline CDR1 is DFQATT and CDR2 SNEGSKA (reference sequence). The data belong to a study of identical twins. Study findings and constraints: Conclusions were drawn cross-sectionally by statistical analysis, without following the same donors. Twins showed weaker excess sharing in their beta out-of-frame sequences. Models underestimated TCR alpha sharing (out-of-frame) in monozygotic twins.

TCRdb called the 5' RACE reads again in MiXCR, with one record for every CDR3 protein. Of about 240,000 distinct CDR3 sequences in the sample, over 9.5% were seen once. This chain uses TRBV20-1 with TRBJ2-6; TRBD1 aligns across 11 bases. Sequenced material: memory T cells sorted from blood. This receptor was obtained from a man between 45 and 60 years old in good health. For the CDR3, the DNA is TGCAGTTTGGGACAGGGGGGACCTGGGGCCAACGTCCTGACTTTC. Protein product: CSLGQGGPGANVLTF.